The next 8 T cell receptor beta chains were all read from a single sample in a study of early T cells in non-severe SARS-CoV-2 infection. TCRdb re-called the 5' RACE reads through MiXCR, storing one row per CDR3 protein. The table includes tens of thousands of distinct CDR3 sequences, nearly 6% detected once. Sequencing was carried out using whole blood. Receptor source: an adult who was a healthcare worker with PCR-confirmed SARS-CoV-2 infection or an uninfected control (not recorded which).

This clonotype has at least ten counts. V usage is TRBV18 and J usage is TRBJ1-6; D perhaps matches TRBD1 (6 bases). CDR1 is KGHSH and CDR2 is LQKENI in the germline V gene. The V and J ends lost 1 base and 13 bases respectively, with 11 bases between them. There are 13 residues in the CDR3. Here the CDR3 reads CASSPRRQDPLHF. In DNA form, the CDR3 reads TGTGCCAGCTCACCACGTCGACAGGATCCCCTCCACTTT.

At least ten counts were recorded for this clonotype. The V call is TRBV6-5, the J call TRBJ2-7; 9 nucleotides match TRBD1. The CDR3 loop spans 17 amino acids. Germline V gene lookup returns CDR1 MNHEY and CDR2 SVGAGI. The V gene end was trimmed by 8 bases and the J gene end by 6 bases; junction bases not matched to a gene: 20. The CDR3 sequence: CASDRIRRDRVPSEQYF. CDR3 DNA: TGTGCCAGCGATAGGATCCGCCGGGACAGGGTACCATCCGAGCAGTACTTC.

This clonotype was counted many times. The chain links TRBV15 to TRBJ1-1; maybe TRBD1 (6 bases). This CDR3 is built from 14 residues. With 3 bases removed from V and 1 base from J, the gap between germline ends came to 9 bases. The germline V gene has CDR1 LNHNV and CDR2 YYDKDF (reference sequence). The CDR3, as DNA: TGTGCCACCAGCAGGAACAGGGCGAACACTGAAGCTTTCTTT. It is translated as CATSRNRANTEAFF. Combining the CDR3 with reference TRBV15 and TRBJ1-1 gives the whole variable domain DAMVIQNPRYQVTQFGKPVTLSCSQTLNHNVMYWYQQKSSQAPKLLFHYYDKDFNNEADTPDNFQSRRPNTSFCFLDIRSPGLGDTAMYLCATSRNRANTEAFFGQGTRLTVV.

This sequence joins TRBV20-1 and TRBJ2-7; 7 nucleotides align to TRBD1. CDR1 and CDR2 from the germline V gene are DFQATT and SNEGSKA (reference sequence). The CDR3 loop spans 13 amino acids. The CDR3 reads CSGILGGPYEQYF. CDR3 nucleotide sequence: TGCAGCGGGATTTTAGGGGGCCCCTACGAGCAGTACTTC.

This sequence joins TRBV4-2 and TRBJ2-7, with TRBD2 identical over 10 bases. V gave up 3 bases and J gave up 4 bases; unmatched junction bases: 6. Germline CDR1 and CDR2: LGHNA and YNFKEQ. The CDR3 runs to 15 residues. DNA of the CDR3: TGTGCCAGCAGCCATCTAGCGGGAGAGGGTTACGAGCAGTACTTC. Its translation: CASSHLAGEGYEQYF.

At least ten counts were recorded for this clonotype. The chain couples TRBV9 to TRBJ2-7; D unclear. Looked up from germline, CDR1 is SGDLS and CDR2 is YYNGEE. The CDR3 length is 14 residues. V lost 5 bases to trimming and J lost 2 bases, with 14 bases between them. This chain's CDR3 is CASSLSAQTYEQYF. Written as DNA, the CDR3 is TGTGCCAGCAGTCTCTCGGCTCAGACCTACGAGCAGTACTTC.

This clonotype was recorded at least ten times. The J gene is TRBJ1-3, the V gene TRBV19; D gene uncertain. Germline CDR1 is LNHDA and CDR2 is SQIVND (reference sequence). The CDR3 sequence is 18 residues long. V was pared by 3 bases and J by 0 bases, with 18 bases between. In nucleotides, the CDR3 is TGTGCCAGTAGTATGGTTGCAGGCTCAGGAGCCTCTGGAAACACCATATATTTT. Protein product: CASSMVAGSGASGNTIYF.

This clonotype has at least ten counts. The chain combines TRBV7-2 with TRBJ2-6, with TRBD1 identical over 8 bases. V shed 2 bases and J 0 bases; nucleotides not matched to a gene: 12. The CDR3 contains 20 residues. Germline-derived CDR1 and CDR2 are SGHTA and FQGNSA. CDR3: CASSLKAFGQGTSGANVLTF. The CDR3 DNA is TGTGCCAGCAGCTTAAAGGCGTTCGGACAGGGCACCTCTGGGGCCAACGTCCTGACTTTC.